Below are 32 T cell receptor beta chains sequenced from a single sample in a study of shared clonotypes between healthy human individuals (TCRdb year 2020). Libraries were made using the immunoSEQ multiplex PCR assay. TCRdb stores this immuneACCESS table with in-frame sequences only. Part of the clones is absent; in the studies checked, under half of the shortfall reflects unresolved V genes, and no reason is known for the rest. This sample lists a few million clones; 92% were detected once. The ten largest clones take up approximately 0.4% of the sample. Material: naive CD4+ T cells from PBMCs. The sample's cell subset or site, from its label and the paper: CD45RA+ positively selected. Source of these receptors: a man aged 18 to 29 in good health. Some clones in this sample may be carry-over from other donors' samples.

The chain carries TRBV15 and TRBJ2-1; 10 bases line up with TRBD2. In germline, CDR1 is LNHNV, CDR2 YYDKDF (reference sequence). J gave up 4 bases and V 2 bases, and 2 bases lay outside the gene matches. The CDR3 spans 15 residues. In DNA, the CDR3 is TGTGCCACCAGCAGAACTAGCGGGAATTACAATGAGCAGTTCTTC. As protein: CATSRTSGNYNEQFF. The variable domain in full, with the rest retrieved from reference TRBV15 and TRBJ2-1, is DAMVIQNPRYQVTQFGKPVTLSCSQTLNHNVMYWYQQKSSQAPKLLFHYYDKDFNNEADTPDNFQSRRPNTSFCFLDIRSPGLGDTAMYLCATSRTSGNYNEQFFGPGTRLTVL.

The CDR3 DNA reads TGTGCCAGCAGCTCTCCAGCGGAGACTGAGACCCAGTACTTC. Its protein product is CASSSPAETETQYF. The chain is built from TRBV6-5 and TRBJ2-5; TRBD2 is a possible D gene (5 bases). Germline V gene data show CDR1 as MNHEY and CDR2 as SVGAGI. This CDR3 region has 14 residues. V gave up 6 bases and J gave up 5 bases, with 16 bases separating them.

CDR3 sequence reads: CASSLATGQSANYGYTF. CDR3 nucleotide sequence: TGTGCCAGCAGCTTAGCTACGGGACAGTCGGCAAACTATGGCTACACCTTC. This chain uses TRBV13 with TRBJ1-2; 7 positions match TRBD1. The length of the CDR3 is 17 residues. V was pared by 1 base and J by 2 bases, with 10 bases of the junction left unmatched. CDR1 PRHDT and CDR2 FYEKMQ come from the germline V gene (reference sequence).

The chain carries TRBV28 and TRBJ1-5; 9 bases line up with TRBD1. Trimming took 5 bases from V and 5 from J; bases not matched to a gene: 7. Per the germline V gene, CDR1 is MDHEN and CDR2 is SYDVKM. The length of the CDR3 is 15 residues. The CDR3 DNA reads TGTGCCAGCAGTCCCGAGACAGGGGGAGATCAGCCCCAGCATTTT. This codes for CASSPETGGDQPQHF.

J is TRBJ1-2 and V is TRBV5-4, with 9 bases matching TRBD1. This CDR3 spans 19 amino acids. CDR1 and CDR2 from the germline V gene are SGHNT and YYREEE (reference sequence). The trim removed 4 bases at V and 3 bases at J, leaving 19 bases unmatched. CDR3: CASSRGYRGRSGWDYGYTF. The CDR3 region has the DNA TGTGCCAGCAGCCGGGGGTACAGGGGGCGATCTGGTTGGGACTATGGCTACACCTTC.

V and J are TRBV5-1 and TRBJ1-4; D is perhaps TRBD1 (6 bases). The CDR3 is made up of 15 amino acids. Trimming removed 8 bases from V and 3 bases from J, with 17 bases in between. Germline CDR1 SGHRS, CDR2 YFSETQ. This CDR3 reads CASHETGASNEKLFF. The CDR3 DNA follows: TGCGCCAGTCACGAAACGGGGGCATCTAATGAAAAACTGTTTTTT.

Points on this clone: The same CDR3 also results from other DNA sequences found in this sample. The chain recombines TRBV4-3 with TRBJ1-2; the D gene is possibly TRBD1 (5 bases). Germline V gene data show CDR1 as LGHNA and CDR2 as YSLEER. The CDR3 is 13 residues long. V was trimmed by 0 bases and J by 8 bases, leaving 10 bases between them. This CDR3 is CASSQETGGGYTF. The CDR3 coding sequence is TGCGCCAGCAGCCAAGAAACAGGCGGAGGCTACACCTTC.

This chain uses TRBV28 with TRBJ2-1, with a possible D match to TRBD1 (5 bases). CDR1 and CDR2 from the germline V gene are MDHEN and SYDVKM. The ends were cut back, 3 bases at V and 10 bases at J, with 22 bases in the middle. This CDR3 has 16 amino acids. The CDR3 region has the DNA TGTGCCAGCAGTTTTCACCAAGGGGCCGGAGTAAACGAGCAGTTCTTC. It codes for CASSFHQGAGVNEQFF.

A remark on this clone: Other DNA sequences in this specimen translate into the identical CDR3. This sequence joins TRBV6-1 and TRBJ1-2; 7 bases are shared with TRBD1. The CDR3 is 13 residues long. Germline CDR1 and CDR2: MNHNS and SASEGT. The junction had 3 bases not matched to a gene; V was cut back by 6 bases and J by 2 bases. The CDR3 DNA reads TGTGCCAGCAGCGTACAGGGGAACTATGGCTACACCTTC. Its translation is CASSVQGNYGYTF.

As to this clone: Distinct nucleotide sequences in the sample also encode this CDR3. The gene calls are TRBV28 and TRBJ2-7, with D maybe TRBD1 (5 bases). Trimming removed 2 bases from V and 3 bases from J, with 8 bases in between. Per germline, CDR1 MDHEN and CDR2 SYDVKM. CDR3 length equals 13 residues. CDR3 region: CASSLRGSYEQYF. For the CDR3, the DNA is TGTGCCAGCAGTTTAAGGGGAAGCTACGAGCAGTACTTC.

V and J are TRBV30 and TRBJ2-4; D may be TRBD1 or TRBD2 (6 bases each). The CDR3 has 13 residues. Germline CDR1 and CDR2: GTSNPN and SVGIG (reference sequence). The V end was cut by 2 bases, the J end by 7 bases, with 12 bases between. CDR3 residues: CAWSWQGRNIQYF. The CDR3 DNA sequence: TGTGCCTGGAGTTGGCAGGGGAGGAACATTCAGTACTTC.

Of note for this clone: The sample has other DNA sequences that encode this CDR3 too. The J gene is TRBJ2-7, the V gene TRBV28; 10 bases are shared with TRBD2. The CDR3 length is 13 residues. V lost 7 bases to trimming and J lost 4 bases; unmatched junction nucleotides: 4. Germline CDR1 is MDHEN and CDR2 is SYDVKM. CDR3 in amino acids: CASKLAGVYEQYF. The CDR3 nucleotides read TGTGCCAGCAAGCTAGCGGGAGTATACGAGCAGTACTTC.

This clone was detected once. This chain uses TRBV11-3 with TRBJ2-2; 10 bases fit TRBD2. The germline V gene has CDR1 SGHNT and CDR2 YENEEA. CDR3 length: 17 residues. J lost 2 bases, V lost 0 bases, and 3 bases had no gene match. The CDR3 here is CASSLESSGSNTGELFF. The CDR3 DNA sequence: TGTGCCAGCAGCTTAGAATCTAGCGGGAGCAACACCGGGGAGCTGTTTTTT.

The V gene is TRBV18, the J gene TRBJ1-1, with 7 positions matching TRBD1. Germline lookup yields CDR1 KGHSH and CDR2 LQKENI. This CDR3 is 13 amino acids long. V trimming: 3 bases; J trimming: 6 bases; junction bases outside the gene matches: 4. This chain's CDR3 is CASSPTGAPEAFF. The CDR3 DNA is TGTGCCAGCTCACCTACAGGGGCCCCTGAAGCTTTCTTT.

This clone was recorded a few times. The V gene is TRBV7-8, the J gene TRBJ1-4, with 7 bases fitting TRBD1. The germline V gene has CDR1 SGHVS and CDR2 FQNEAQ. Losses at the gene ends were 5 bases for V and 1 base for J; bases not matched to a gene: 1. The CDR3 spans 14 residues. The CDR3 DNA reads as TGTGCCAGCAGCCCAGGGGGAACTAATGAAAAACTGTTTTTT. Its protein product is CASSPGGTNEKLFF. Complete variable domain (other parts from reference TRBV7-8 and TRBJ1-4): GAGVSQSPRYKVAKRGQDVALRCDPISGHVSLFWYQQALGQGPEFLTYFQNEAQLDKSGLPSDRFFAERPEGSVSTLKIQRTQQEDSAVYLCASSPGGTNEKLFFGSGTQLSVL.

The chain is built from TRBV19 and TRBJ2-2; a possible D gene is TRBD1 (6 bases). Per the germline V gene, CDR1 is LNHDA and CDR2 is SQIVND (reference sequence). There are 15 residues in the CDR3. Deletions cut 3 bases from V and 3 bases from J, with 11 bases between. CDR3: CASSMRDTYTGELFF. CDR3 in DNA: TGTGCCAGTAGTATGAGGGACACCTACACCGGGGAGCTGTTTTTT.

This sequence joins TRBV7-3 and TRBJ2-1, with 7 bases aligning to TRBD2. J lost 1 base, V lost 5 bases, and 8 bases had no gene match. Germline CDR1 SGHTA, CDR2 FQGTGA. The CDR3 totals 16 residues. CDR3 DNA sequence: TGTGCCAGCAGCGTATCTAGCGGAGTGTCCTACAATGAGCAGTTCTTC. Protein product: CASSVSSGVSYNEQFF.

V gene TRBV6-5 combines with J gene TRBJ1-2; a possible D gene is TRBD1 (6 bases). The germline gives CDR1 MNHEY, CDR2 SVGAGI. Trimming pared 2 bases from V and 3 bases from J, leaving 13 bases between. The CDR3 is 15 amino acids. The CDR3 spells CASSYRKDRDYGYTF. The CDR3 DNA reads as TGTGCCAGCAGTTACCGTAAGGACAGAGACTATGGCTACACCTTC.

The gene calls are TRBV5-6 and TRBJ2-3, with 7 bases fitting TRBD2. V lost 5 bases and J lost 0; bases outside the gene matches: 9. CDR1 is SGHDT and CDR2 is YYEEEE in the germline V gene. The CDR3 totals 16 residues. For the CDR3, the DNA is TGTGCCAGCAGTTTATCGGGAGGCTCTAGCACAGATACGCAGTATTTT. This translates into CASSLSGGSSTDTQYF.

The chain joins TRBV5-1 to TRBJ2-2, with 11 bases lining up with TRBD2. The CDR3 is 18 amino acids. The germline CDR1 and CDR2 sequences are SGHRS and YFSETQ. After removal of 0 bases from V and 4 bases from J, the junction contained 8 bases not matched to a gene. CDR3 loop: CASSLGLAGSLGTGELFF. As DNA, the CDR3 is TGCGCCAGCAGCTTGGGACTAGCGGGATCTCTGGGCACCGGGGAGCTGTTTTTT.

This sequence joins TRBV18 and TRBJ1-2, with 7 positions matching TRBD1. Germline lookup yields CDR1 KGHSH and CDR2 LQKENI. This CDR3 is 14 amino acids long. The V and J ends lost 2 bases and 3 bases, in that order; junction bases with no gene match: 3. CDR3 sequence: CASSPTGTDYGYTF. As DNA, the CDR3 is TGTGCCAGCTCACCAACCGGGACAGACTATGGCTACACCTTC. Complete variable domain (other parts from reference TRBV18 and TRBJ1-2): NAGVMQNPRHLVRRRGQEARLRCSPMKGHSHVYWYRQLPEEGLKFMVYLQKENIIDESGMPKERFSAEFPKEGPSILRIQQVVRGDSAAYFCASSPTGTDYGYTFGSGTRLTVV.

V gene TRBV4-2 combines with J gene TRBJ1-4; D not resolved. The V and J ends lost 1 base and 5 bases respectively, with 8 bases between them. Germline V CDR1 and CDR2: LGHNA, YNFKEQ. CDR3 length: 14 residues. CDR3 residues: CASSQARKNEKLFF. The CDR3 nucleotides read TGTGCCAGCAGCCAAGCCCGGAAGAATGAAAAACTGTTTTTT.

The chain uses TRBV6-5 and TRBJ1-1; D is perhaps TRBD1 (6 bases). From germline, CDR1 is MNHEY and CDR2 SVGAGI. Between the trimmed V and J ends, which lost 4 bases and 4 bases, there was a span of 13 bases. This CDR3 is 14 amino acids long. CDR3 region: CASSSAGQSTEAFF. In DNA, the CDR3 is TGTGCCAGCAGTTCTGCCGGACAGTCCACTGAAGCTTTCTTT.

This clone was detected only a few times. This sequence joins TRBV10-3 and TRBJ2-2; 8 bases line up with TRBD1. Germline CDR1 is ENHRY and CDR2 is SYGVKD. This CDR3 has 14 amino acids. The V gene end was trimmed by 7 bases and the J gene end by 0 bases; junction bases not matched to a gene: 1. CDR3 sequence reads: CAITTGANTGELFF. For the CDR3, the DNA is TGTGCCATCACGACAGGGGCGAACACCGGGGAGCTGTTTTTT.

CDR3 residues: CASSLPGRDVGGYTF. The CDR3 nucleotides read TGTGCCAGCAGTTTACCGGGCAGGGATGTGGGTGGCTACACCTTC. J is TRBJ1-2 and V is TRBV28, with D possibly matching TRBD1 (5 bases). Germline V gene sequence: CDR1 MDHEN, CDR2 SYDVKM. The CDR3 totals 15 residues. The germline V and J ends were trimmed by 2 bases and 7 bases, with 17 bases remaining between them.

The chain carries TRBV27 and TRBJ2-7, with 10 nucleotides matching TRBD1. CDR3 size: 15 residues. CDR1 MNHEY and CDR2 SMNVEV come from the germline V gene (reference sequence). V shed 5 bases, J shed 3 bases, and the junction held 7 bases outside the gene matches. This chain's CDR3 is CASSKRQGARYEQYF. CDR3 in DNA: TGTGCCAGCAGTAAAAGACAGGGGGCGCGCTACGAGCAGTACTTC.

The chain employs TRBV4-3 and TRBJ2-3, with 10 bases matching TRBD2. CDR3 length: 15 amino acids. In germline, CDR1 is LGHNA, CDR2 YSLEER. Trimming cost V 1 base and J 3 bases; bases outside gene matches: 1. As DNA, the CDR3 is TGCGCCAGCAGCCAAGTTAGCGGGAGGACAGATACGCAGTATTTT. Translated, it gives CASSQVSGRTDTQYF.

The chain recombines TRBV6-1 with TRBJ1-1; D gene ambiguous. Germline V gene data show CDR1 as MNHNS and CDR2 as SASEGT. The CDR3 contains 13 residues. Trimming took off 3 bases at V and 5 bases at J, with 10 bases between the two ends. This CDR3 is CASSEERLTEAFF. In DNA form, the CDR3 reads TGTGCCAGCAGTGAGGAGAGGTTAACTGAAGCTTTCTTT.

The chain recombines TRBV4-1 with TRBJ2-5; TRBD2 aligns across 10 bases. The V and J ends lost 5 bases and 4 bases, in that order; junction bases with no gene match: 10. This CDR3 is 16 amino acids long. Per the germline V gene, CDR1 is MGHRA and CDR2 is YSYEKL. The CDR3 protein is CASSYPGLAGAETQYF. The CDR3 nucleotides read TGCGCCAGCAGCTACCCGGGGCTAGCGGGAGCAGAGACCCAGTACTTC.

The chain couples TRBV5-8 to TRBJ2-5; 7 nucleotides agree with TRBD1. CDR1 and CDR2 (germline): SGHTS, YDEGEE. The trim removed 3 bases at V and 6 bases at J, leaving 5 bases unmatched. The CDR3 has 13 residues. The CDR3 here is CASSSHRGQTQYF. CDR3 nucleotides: TGTGCCAGCAGCTCTCACAGGGGTCAGACCCAGTACTTC.

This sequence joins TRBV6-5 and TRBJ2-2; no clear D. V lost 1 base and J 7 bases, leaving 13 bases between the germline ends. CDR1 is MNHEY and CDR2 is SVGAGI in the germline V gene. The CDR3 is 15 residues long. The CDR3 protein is CASSYLDFWGGELFF. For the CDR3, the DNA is TGTGCCAGCAGTTACTTAGATTTTTGGGGCGGGGAGCTGTTTTTT.

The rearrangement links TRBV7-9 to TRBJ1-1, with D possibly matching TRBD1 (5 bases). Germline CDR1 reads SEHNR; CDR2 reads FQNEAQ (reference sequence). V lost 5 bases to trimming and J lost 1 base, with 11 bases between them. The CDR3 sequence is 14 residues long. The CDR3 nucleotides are TGTGCCAGCAGCCCCGGGACCTCGAACACTGAAGCTTTCTTT. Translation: CASSPGTSNTEAFF.